Each of the 23 T cell receptor beta chains below was sequenced from the same sample in a study of CD8 T cells in Susac syndrome. Random hexamers primed reverse transcription of about 0.45 to 1 ug RNA. One entry per CDR3 protein results from TCRdb running MiXCR on the immunoSEQ multiplex PCR reads. This sample has about 180,000 distinct CDR3 sequences, with approximately 94% found just once. The sequenced material came from CD4+ T cells from PBMCs. These TCRs come from a human donor with multiple sclerosis.

The J gene is TRBJ2-1, the V gene TRBV5-6; 7 bases map to TRBD2. The CDR3 runs to 16 residues. CDR1 SGHDT and CDR2 YYEEEE come from the germline V gene. The trim removed 4 bases at V and 4 bases at J, leaving 11 bases unmatched. The CDR3 spells CASSQIPAGIYNEQFF. In DNA, the CDR3 is TGTGCCAGCAGCCAAATCCCAGCGGGGATTTACAATGAGCAGTTCTTC.

This chain uses TRBV6-1 with TRBJ2-1, with 8 bases matching TRBD2. The germline CDR1 and CDR2 sequences are MNHNS and SASEGT. This CDR3 spans 18 amino acids. V lost 5 bases to trimming and J lost 5 bases; unmatched junction nucleotides: 17. CDR3 bases: TGTGCCAGCAGTCCGAGAAACCCCGGGACTAGACAAGACAATGAGCAGTTCTTC. It is translated as CASSPRNPGTRQDNEQFF.

The chain links TRBV14 to TRBJ2-5, with TRBD1 matching over 7 bases. CDR3 length: 15 residues. V shed 4 bases, J shed 5 bases, and the junction held 10 bases outside the gene matches. Germline V CDR1 and CDR2: SGHDN, FVKESK. Here the CDR3 DNA reads TGTGCCAGCAGCCGACAAAGACAGGGTCGGGAGACCCAGTACTTC. Its protein product is CASSRQRQGRETQYF.

V is TRBV4-3 and J is TRBJ1-5, with D perhaps matching TRBD1 (6 bases). This CDR3 contains 16 residues. Trimming took off 0 bases at V and 7 bases at J, with 16 bases between the two ends. From germline, CDR1 is LGHNA and CDR2 YSLEER. The CDR3 nucleotides read TGCGCCAGCAGCCAAGACGCAGGGGCCCTCCAGCAGCCCCAGCATTTT. Translated, it gives CASSQDAGALQQPQHF.

The chain recombines TRBV12-3 or TRBV12-4 with TRBJ1-2; 8 bases align to TRBD1. This CDR3 spans 13 amino acids. J was trimmed by 8 bases and V by 4 bases; bases with no gene match: 6. CDR3 amino acids: CASSSDRARGYTF. In nucleotides, the CDR3 is TGTGCCAGCAGTTCGGACAGGGCGAGAGGCTACACCTTC.

V gene TRBV29-1 combines with J gene TRBJ1-2; TRBD1 matches at 7 bases. The germline V gene encodes CDR1 SQVTM and CDR2 ANQGSEA. The V and J ends lost 3 bases and 8 bases, in that order; junction bases with no gene match: 12. The CDR3 runs 14 residues. CDR3 protein: CSVEIQQGVMGYTF. The CDR3 DNA sequence: TGCAGCGTTGAGATCCAGCAGGGGGTTATGGGCTACACCTTC.

V is TRBV6-1 and J is TRBJ2-4; D gene uncertain. This CDR3 comprises 14 residues. V lost 4 bases to trimming and J lost 9 bases, with 16 bases between them. Germline CDR1 MNHNS, CDR2 SASEGT. The CDR3 coding sequence is TGTGCCAGCAGTGTCCTCCGGGCCCTGGCCATTCAGTACTTC. This translates into CASSVLRALAIQYF.

The chain recombines TRBV20-1 with TRBJ2-5, with 8 bases aligning to TRBD1. This CDR3 region has 15 residues. Germline trimming cut 0 bases from V and 7 bases from J; bases unmatched to any gene: 10. Germline V gene lookup returns CDR1 DFQATT and CDR2 SNEGSKA (reference sequence). CDR3 sequence reads: CSARDTAGGRGTQYF. The CDR3 DNA reads as TGCAGTGCTAGAGATACGGCAGGGGGCCGGGGGACCCAGTACTTC.

The chain links TRBV20-1 to TRBJ1-1, with D perhaps TRBD1 (5 bases). CDR1 and CDR2 from the germline V gene are DFQATT and SNEGSKA (reference sequence). The CDR3 has 12 amino acids. The ends were cut back, 4 bases at V and 5 bases at J, with 11 bases in the middle. The CDR3 DNA sequence: TGCAGTGCTACCATCGGGGGGACTGAAGCTTTCTTT. It specifies CSATIGGTEAFF.

The chain links TRBV20-1 to TRBJ1-6; a possible D gene is TRBD1 (6 bases). Per the germline V gene, CDR1 is DFQATT and CDR2 is SNEGSKA (reference sequence). The CDR3 contains 15 residues. Trimming pared 5 bases from V and 7 bases from J, leaving 18 bases between. This chain's CDR3 is CSASTRGAVNSPLHF. CDR3 bases: TGCAGTGCTTCGACCCGGGGGGCCGTGAATTCACCCCTCCACTTT.

The rearrangement joins TRBV3-1 to TRBJ2-1; 8 bases line up with TRBD1. The V gene end was trimmed by 4 bases and the J gene end by 6 bases; junction bases not matched to a gene: 11. Germline V CDR1 and CDR2: LGHDT, YNNKEL (reference sequence). There are 16 residues in the CDR3. Written as DNA, the CDR3 is TGTGCCAGCAGCCGATTTCGACAGGGGTACCTCAATGAGCAGTTCTTC. Its protein product is CASSRFRQGYLNEQFF.

The chain is built from TRBV4-1 and TRBJ2-1; D uncertain. Germline CDR1 and CDR2: MGHRA and YSYEKL. Between the trimmed V and J ends, which lost 2 bases and 3 bases, there was a span of 11 bases. The CDR3 loop spans 15 amino acids. CDR3 nucleotide sequence: TGCGCCAGCAGCCAATCCCCACCCCACTACAATGAGCAGTTCTTC. It yields the protein CASSQSPPHYNEQFF.

This chain connects TRBV30 to TRBJ1-1; possible D gene TRBD1, 5 bases. CDR1 is GTSNPN, CDR2 SVGIG, per germline (reference sequence). This CDR3 spans 12 amino acids. V shed 8 bases and J shed 0 bases, with 10 bases lying between them. CDR3 amino acids: CAGGRMNTEAFF. The CDR3 nucleotides are TGTGCCGGGGGACGGATGAACACTGAAGCTTTCTTT.

V usage is TRBV5-6 and J usage is TRBJ2-7; D call uncertain. The V and J ends lost 0 bases and 2 bases respectively, with 6 bases between them. This CDR3 comprises 13 residues. The germline CDR1 and CDR2 sequences are SGHDT and YYEEEE. CDR3 nucleotide sequence: TGTGCCAGCAGCTTGGGCCGGACCTACGAGCAGTACTTC. Protein: CASSLGRTYEQYF.

This chain joins TRBV30 and TRBJ2-7; D is undetermined. This CDR3 has 12 amino acids. In germline, CDR1 is GTSNPN, CDR2 SVGIG (reference sequence). Trimming shortened V by 3 bases and J by 2 bases, and 8 bases separated the two germline ends. CDR3 sequence (DNA): TGTGCCTGGAGCGGCCCGGCCTACGAGCAGTACTTC. This translates into CAWSGPAYEQYF.

The chain links TRBV29-1 to TRBJ1-1; 7 nucleotides line up with TRBD1. J was trimmed by 10 bases and V by 7 bases; bases with no gene match: 6. CDR1 is SQVTM and CDR2 is ANQGSEA in the germline V gene. This CDR3 is 10 amino acids long. CDR3 protein: CSAETGVAFF. CDR3 nucleotide sequence: TGCAGCGCGGAAACAGGGGTAGCTTTCTTT.

The V gene is TRBV11-2, the J gene TRBJ2-3; D is ambiguous. Deletions cut 5 bases from V and 6 bases from J, with 18 bases between. There are 15 residues in the CDR3. CDR1 is SGHAT, CDR2 FQNNGV, per germline. The CDR3 DNA is TGTGCCAGCAGCGTCCTTACCGGCCTGGGGGATACGCAGTATTTT. The encoded protein is CASSVLTGLGDTQYF.

This clonotype has a handful of counts. CDR3 protein: CASSFASYEQYF. Written as DNA, the CDR3 is TGTGCCAGCAGTTTTGCTAGCTACGAGCAGTACTTC. The rearrangement links TRBV12-3 or TRBV12-4 to TRBJ2-7; D is unclear. Trimming took off 3 bases at V and 3 bases at J, with 6 bases between the two ends. There are 12 residues in the CDR3.

The chain joins TRBV29-1 to TRBJ1-2; D is undetermined. From germline, CDR1 is SQVTM and CDR2 ANQGSEA. CDR3 size: 12 residues. V lost 5 bases and J lost 5, with 12 bases in between. CDR3 in DNA: TGCAGCGTTCTAGAACAGATGTATGGCTACACCTTC. It specifies CSVLEQMYGYTF.

The CDR3 sequence is CASSSYNALGEQYF. The DNA for the CDR3 is TGTGCCAGCAGCTCTTACAACGCCCTGGGCGAGCAGTACTTC. The rearrangement joins TRBV7-2 to TRBJ2-7; D unresolved. This CDR3 is built from 14 residues. Germline V CDR1 and CDR2: SGHTA, FQGNSA. Between the trimmed V and J ends, which lost 4 bases and 6 bases, there was a span of 16 bases.

The rearrangement joins TRBV14 to TRBJ2-1, with TRBD1 matching 7 bases. CDR3 length: 15 residues. Trimming removed 3 bases from V and 2 bases from J; junction bases left unmatched: 4. CDR1 is SGHDN, CDR2 FVKESK, per germline. The CDR3 reads CASSQGQPAYNEQFF. DNA of the CDR3: TGTGCCAGCAGCCAGGGACAGCCAGCCTACAATGAGCAGTTCTTC.

The count of this clonotype is one. This rearrangement joins TRBV5-1 to TRBJ2-2; TRBD1 might be the D (6 bases). Germline CDR1 is SGHRS and CDR2 is YFSETQ. CDR3 length equals 16 residues. Trimming pared 0 bases from V and 7 bases from J, leaving 16 bases between. The CDR3 loop reads CASSLDTGIAGGELFF. The CDR3 DNA sequence: TGCGCCAGCAGCTTGGACACAGGGATTGCGGGCGGGGAGCTGTTTTTT.

This chain links TRBV29-1 with TRBJ2-3; TRBD2 matches 10 bases. This CDR3 has 15 residues. CDR1 is SQVTM and CDR2 is ANQGSEA in the germline V gene. Trimming removed 6 bases from V and 14 bases from J; junction bases left unmatched: 20. CDR3 in DNA: TGCAGCGTCCTCGTGAGGACTAGCGGTACTCTCCGAAGGTATTTT. This sequence encodes CSVLVRTSGTLRRYF.